Given below is one T cell receptor beta chain in context. Its cognate antigen is unknown. With 5 bases clipped from V and 1 base from J, the junction kept 7 bases outside the gene matches. This CDR3 region has 15 residues. Germline CDR1 and CDR2: MNHEY and SVGAGI. This specimen belongs to a study of cytomegalovirus exposure and HLA in healthy donors. Study-level results: In vitro data verified a few CMV-associated chains as specific for CMV antigens. Cytomegalovirus association was listed for about 170 TCR beta chains.

The PCR contained 60 Vbeta and 13 Jbeta primers. Produced via immunoSEQ multiplex PCR; TCRdb's table is partial and in-frame only. The sample lists just over 200,000 clones, about two thirds occurring once. This TCR derives from a man aged 35 to 55 in good health and CMV-seropositive. The sequenced sample was PBMCs. The gene calls are TRBV6-5 and TRBJ2-7; TRBD2 matches at 8 bases. CDR3 residues: CASSTSGGGSYEQYF. The CDR3 bases are TGTGCCAGCAGTACCTCGGGGGGGGGTTCCTACGAGCAGTACTTC.